This T cell receptor (beta chain) was sequenced during a study of cytomegalovirus exposure and HLA in healthy donors. Across the study: A prior study identified 117 million unique TCR beta sequences from roughly 180 million T cells.

Remarks on this clone: The identical CDR3 is also encoded by other nucleotide sequences in the sample.

Per the germline V gene, CDR1 is SNHLY and CDR2 is FYNNEI. Trimming shortened V by 1 base and J by 1 base, and 6 bases separated the two germline ends. There are 14 residues in the CDR3. PCR employed 60 Vbeta and 13 Jbeta primers. Clones were sequenced by immunoSEQ multiplex PCR, and TCRdb holds only the in-frame ones, with some missing. The table includes 75,000 to 90,000 clones, approximately 79% detected once. The sequence derives from a human donor in good health. Sequencing was performed on PBMCs. The V call is TRBV2, the J call TRBJ2-3, with unresolved D. CDR3 sequence (DNA): TGTGCCAGCAGTGAAGACAGCCGCACAGATACGCAGTATTTT. Amino acids: CASSEDSRTDTQYF.